This T cell receptor beta chain was captured by sequencing in a study of T cell changes during pregnancy in multiple sclerosis. Assay used: immunoSEQ multiplex PCR; TCRdb lists only in-frame clones, some missing. This sample carries some 15,000 clones, 70% to 90% of them seen once, and the ten largest clones take approximately 7.7%. Germline loops: CDR1 SGDLS, CDR2 YYNGEE. J lost 8 bases, V lost 0 bases, and 7 bases had no gene match. There are 15 residues in the CDR3. The V call is TRBV9, the J call TRBJ2-1; TRBD2 agrees at 8 bases. The input for sequencing was CD8+ T cells from peripheral blood mononuclear cells, taken in the second trimester of pregnancy. The TCR was taken from a female donor in good health, enrolled as a control in a pregnancy study. CDR3 sequence: CASSVAAGAIDEQFF. In nucleotides, the CDR3 is TGTGCCAGCAGCGTAGCAGCGGGAGCAATCGATGAGCAGTTCTTC.